Listed below are T cell receptor beta chains from one sample, sequenced in a study of blood T cell repertoires in COVID-19. The method was immunoSEQ multiplex PCR; TCRdb's version includes in-frame clones alone and lacks a portion of them. Altogether 220,000 or so clones are present, roughly 90% being singletons, with the ten largest covering more than 13%. The sample taken for sequencing was PBMCs or T cells enriched from blood (not recorded which). Every receptor here comes from a man aged 25-45 years who had been exposed to COVID-19. Both conserved end residues are part of each CDR3. Clone sizes are given selectively: once, few, many, or a class where the clone is expanded.

NA	TRBV19	TRBJ1-2	CASNLRGFGNYGYTF
NA	TRBV30	TRBJ2-5	CASTSITGWETQYF
NA	TRBV5-1	TRBJ2-2	CASSPNGGGGPNTGELFF
NA	TRBV19	TRBJ1-1	CASGQQMNTEAFF
NA	TRBV20-1	TRBJ2-1	CSASMWESYNEQFF
NA	TRBV12-3/TRBV12-4	TRBJ2-1	CASSYILRDEQFF
NA	TRBV7-2	TRBJ1-5	CASSSLVAGGQPQHF
few	TRBV3-1/TRBV3-2	TRBJ1-3	CASSQDGVRRDTIYF
NA	TRBV6-1	TRBJ2-7	CASSEWVPSSGVIGNEQYF
NA	TRBV7-6	TRBJ2-3	CASSLEVRGTDTQYF
NA	TRBV5-1	TRBJ2-1	CASGTPNEQFF
NA	TRBV9	TRBJ1-3	CASSRQGAKGSGNTIYF
NA	TRBV7-9	TRBJ1-2	CASSVGEFYGYTF
NA	TRBV11-1	TRBJ2-1	CASSLTSGGHGEQFF
NA	TRBV4-2	TRBJ1-1	CASSQVGQGNTEAFF
NA	TRBV12-3/TRBV12-4	TRBJ2-7	CASSLVREGEQYF
NA	TRBV7-3	TRBJ1-1	CASSLSGQMNTEAFF
NA	TRBV7-9	TRBJ2-7	CASSPDSTYEQYF
NA	TRBV7-2	TRBJ2-7	CASSLDAGGWYEQYF
NA	TRBV5-1	TRBJ2-2	CASAGSTGELFF
NA	TRBV3-1/TRBV3-2	TRBJ1-1	CASGGQGAGEAFF
NA	TRBV27	TRBJ2-7	CASSLTGLWYEQYF
NA	TRBV7-9	TRBJ1-4	CASSLNRARDEKLFF
NA	TRBV9	TRBJ2-1	CASSVAPGSYNEQFF
NA	TRBV9	TRBJ2-2	CASSVVAGGELFF
NA	TRBV15	TRBJ2-2	CATSRDIGGITGELFF
NA	TRBV20-1	TRBJ1-1	CSTNPGTEAFF
NA	TRBV7-9	TRBJ1-2	CASSRGQTDYGYTF
NA	TRBV11-2	TRBJ2-3	CASNPSRGPDTQYF
NA	TRBV3-1/TRBV3-2	TRBJ1-1	CASSPRGTGGPNTEAFF
NA	TRBV28	TRBJ1-3	CASRTPGEENTIYF
NA	TRBV6-5	TRBJ1-2	CASSSRGRGGYTF
NA	TRBV5-1	TRBJ1-4	CASSLAGAGIEKLFF
NA	TRBV3-1/TRBV3-2	TRBJ1-1	CASSQEAKRPLRNTEAFF
NA	TRBV9	TRBJ2-3	CASSVGGRTGTDTQYF
NA	TRBV14	TRBJ1-1	CASSLAAGVTEAFF
NA	TRBV4-3	TRBJ2-7	CASSQDLAGGTYEQYF
NA	TRBV7-3	TRBJ1-1	CASSRGAGAEAFF
NA	TRBV3-1/TRBV3-2	TRBJ1-3	CASSQVPQRGNTIYF
NA	TRBV19	TRBJ1-5	CASTTGTREGSNQPQHF
NA	TRBV7-8	TRBJ2-5	CASSLITRGGETQYF
NA	TRBV6-2/TRBV6-3	TRBJ2-3	CASSREDTQYF
NA	TRBV7-9	TRBJ1-4	CASSQEAGANEKLFF
NA	TRBV7-2	TRBJ2-5	CASSLVWRVETQYF
NA	TRBV3-1/TRBV3-2	TRBJ2-7	CASSQAGLPGVQYF
NA	TRBV7-6	TRBJ1-6	CASAGTGGSPLHF
NA	TRBV4-1	TRBJ2-1	CASSSSGGASNEQFF
once	TRBV7-9	TRBJ2-3	CASSLSGGAIDTQYF
NA	TRBV25-1	TRBJ2-1	CASSEYASGAGGQFF
NA	TRBV10-3	TRBJ1-6	CAISDPQGRLDSPLHF
once	TRBV7-2	TRBJ2-7	CASSKNGGPYEQYF